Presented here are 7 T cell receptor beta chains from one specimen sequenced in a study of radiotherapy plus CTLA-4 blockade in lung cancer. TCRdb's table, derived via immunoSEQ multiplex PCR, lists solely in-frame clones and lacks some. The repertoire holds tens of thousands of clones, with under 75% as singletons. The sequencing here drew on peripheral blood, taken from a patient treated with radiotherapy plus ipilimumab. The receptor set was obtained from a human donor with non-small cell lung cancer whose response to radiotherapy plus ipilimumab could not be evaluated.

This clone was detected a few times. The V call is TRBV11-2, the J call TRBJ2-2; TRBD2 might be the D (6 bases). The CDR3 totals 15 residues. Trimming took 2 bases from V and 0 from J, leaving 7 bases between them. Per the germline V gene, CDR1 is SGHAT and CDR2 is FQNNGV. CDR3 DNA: TGTGCCAGCAGCTTACCGGGGGCGAACACCGGGGAGCTGTTTTTT. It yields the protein CASSLPGANTGELFF.

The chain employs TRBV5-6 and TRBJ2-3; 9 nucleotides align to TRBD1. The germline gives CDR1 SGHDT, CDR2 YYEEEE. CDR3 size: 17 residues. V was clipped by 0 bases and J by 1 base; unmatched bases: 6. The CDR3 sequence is CASSLAQGAWGTDTQYF. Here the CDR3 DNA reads TGTGCCAGCAGCTTGGCACAGGGGGCCTGGGGCACAGATACGCAGTATTTT.

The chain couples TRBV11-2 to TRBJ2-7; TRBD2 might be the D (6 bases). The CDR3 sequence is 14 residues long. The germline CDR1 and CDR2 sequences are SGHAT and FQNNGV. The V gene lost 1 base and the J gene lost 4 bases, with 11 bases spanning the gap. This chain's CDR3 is CASSLGRGAYEQYF. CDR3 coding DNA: TGTGCCAGCAGCTTAGGGAGGGGTGCGTACGAGCAGTACTTC.

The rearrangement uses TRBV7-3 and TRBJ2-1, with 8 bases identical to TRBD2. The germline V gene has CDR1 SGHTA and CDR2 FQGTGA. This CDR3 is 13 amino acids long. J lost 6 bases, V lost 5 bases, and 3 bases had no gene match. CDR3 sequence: CASSRGGGNEQFF. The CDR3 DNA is TGTGCCAGCAGCCGGGGGGGCGGCAATGAGCAGTTCTTC. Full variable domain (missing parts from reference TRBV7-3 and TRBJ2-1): GAGVSQTPSNKVTEKGKYVELRCDPISGHTALYWYRQSLGQGPEFLIYFQGTGAADDSGLPNDRFFAVRPEGSVSTLKIQRTERGDSAVYLCASSRGGGNEQFFGPGTRLTVL.

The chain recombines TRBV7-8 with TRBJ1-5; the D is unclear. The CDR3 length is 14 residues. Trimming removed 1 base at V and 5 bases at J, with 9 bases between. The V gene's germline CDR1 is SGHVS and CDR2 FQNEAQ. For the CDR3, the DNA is TGTGCCAGCAGCTTAGACAGCGGCTATCAGCCCCAGCATTTT. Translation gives CASSLDSGYQPQHF.

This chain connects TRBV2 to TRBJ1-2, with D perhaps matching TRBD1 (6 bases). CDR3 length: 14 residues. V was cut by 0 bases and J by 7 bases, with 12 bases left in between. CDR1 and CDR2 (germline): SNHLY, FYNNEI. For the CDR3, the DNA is TGTGCCAGCAGTGAAGCCCGGAAAGGGGGTGGCTACACCTTC. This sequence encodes CASSEARKGGGYTF.

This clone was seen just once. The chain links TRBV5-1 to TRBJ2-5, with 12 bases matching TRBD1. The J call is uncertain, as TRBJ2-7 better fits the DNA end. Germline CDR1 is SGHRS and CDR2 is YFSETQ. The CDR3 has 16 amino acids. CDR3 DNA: TGCGCCAGCAGCTTGGACGGGACAGGGGGCGTCAACGAGCAGTACTTC. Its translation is CASSLDGTGGVNEQYF.